What follows describes a single T cell receptor (beta chain). Its antigen is unknown. Using CD45RO/CCR7/CD25/CD127/CD95/CD27, CD4+ naive, central memory, regulatory and stem cell-like memory cells were sorted. Isolated RNA was reverse transcribed in full, so expressed TCRB transcripts were sequenced. The assay was immunoSEQ multiplex PCR, and TCRdb's table has in-frame clones only and misses some. The data show under 250,000 clones, under 13% seen once. These data belong to a study of beta chain features in type 1 diabetes. At the level of the study: Patient and healthy donor groups were alike in age, gender and cell yields.

Study-wide results and caveats: More deletions and fewer insertions at VDJ junctions were found in patients with type 1 diabetes. Cells with high TCR expression could be over-represented by cDNA sequencing.

V shed 4 bases and J shed 6 bases, with 27 bases lying between them. In germline, CDR1 is SGHRS, CDR2 YFSETQ. CDR3 size: 18 residues. The sequence derives from a man younger than 30 in good health. Material for sequencing was central memory CD4+ T cells from blood. The rearrangement links TRBV5-1 to TRBJ2-3; perhaps D is TRBD1 or TRBD2 (5 bases each). The CDR3 spells CASSVSPGSSRRDDTQYF. The CDR3 coding sequence is TGCGCCAGCAGCGTCAGCCCAGGGTCCTCCCGAAGGGACGATACGCAGTATTTT.